These T cell receptor beta chains were read from a single sample in a study of T cell responses to AZD1222 COVID-19 vaccine. Generated by immunoSEQ multiplex PCR, the TCRdb table keeps only in-frame clones and is missing some. Of around 150,000 clones in the sample, 90% to 95% were seen once. Sample: peripheral blood, taken on day 0 of AZD1222 vaccination. The source is an adult in good health. CDR3s leave out the opening cysteine and the closing phenylalanine or tryptophan.

j_gene	v_gene	CDR3aa
TRBJ2-5	TRBV5-1	ASSWGQGQQETQY
TRBJ2-2	TRBV19	ASSTRTGRYTGELF
TRBJ1-6	TRBV7-8	ASSLDGPSSYNSPLH
TRBJ2-3	TRBV4-3	ASSQGSGGGTDTQY
TRBJ1-5	TRBV4-1	ASSQARAGRRQPQH
TRBJ2-5	TRBV7-6	ASSGGGGETQY
TRBJ2-5	TRBV11-1	ASSSGAGMETQY
TRBJ2-2	TRBV7-9	ASSLVEGNTGELF
TRBJ2-7	TRBV18	ASSTEPGQGEQY
TRBJ1-4	TRBV19	ATSRTSNEKLF
TRBJ2-7	TRBV5-6	ASSSRQGGWFREQY
TRBJ1-2	TRBV5-4	ASSQRTGFSANYGYT
TRBJ2-1	TRBV7-8	ASRQVYNEQF
TRBJ2-7	TRBV3-1/TRBV3-2	ASSPSGSRSYEQY
TRBJ1-1	TRBV6-2/TRBV6-3	ASSRLNTEAF
TRBJ2-1	TRBV3-1/TRBV3-2	ASRRLGNNEQF
TRBJ1-5	TRBV2	ASSVRQGNQPQH
TRBJ1-1	TRBV18	APGERDTEAF
TRBJ2-4	TRBV23-1	ASSHVGLVAKNIQY
TRBJ1-4	TRBV7-6	ASSPDSATNEKLF
TRBJ2-7	TRBV30	AWTIQRSPEQY
TRBJ2-3	TRBV3-1/TRBV3-2	ASSQDPSGGAGADTQY
TRBJ2-2	TRBV5-1	ASSLGRELTGELF
TRBJ2-7	TRBV5-8	ASSSWTGDYEQY
TRBJ1-4	TRBV18	ASSPRTGEKLF
TRBJ1-6	TRBV7-2	ASSFTGEYSPLH
TRBJ1-4	TRBV5-1	ASSRGTNEKLF
TRBJ2-1	TRBV2	ASALGLYNEQF
TRBJ1-6	TRBV23-1	ASNSRQGNNSPLH
TRBJ1-1	TRBV6-2/TRBV6-3	ASSRRPKEHTEAF
TRBJ2-3	TRBV5-4	ASSFQGASDTQY
TRBJ2-2	TRBV7-2	ASSLTNTNTGELF
TRBJ1-5	TRBV18	ASSPPMTARNQPQH
TRBJ2-2	TRBV27	ASSLWAPTTTGELF
TRBJ1-1	TRBV11-1	ASTSTGANTEAF
TRBJ2-7	TRBV3-1/TRBV3-2	ASSHGGEVYYEQY
TRBJ1-4	TRBV6-6	ASSYPPQGLGEKLF
TRBJ1-6	TRBV2	ASSGDLNSPLH
TRBJ1-1	TRBV19	ASRRRQGTAGTEAF
TRBJ1-2	TRBV20-1	SARGIRI
TRBJ2-2	TRBV7-9	ASSLGGEGRETGELF
TRBJ2-7	TRBV12-3/TRBV12-4	ASSLLTVYEQY
TRBJ2-5	TRBV21-1	ASGEPIQY
TRBJ1-4	TRBV3-1/TRBV3-2	ASSRRTGGAESEKLF
TRBJ2-4	TRBV5-4	ASSGRGGNIQY
TRBJ2-4	TRBV19	ASSISRLAGVVKNIQY
TRBJ2-1	TRBV15	ATSKIALAGGFNEQF
TRBJ2-2	TRBV10-3	AISENPSVVGELF
TRBJ2-2	TRBV11-3	ASSSTGELF
TRBJ1-2	TRBV4-1	ASSQDTGSYGYT